This TCR beta chain was recovered during a study of CD8+CD57+ T cells in acquired aplastic anemia. Study-wide background: When averaged, DNA from sorted CD4+ and CD8+ cells came to 3.2 ug. Whole-study results and caveats: Between patients and controls, 25 to 30 CD8+ CDR3 sequences were found in common.

Comments on this clonotype: Its antigen is as yet unknown.

The CDR3 consists of 15 residues. Germline V lookup: CDR1 LNHDA, CDR2 SQIVND (reference sequence). V gave up 6 bases and J gave up 0 bases, with 13 bases separating them. TCR beta VDJ and CDR3 profiling used genomic DNA as template. TCRdb re-derived calls from the reads in MiXCR, one entry per CDR3 protein. Here the sample spans about 180,000 distinct CDR3 sequences, 45% to 60% being singletons. Previously, flow cytometry had revealed CD8+CD57+ cell expansion in the patients chosen for sequencing. The sequencing sample was made of sorted CD4+, CD8+, or CD8+CD57+ T cells (not recorded which) from PBMCs. The chain links TRBV19 to TRBJ2-3; TRBD2 might be the D (6 bases). The clonotype comes from a human donor with aplastic anemia. This CDR3 is CASSAGLISTDTQYF. In nucleotides, the CDR3 is TGTGCCAGTAGCGCGGGACTCATAAGCACAGATACGCAGTATTTT.